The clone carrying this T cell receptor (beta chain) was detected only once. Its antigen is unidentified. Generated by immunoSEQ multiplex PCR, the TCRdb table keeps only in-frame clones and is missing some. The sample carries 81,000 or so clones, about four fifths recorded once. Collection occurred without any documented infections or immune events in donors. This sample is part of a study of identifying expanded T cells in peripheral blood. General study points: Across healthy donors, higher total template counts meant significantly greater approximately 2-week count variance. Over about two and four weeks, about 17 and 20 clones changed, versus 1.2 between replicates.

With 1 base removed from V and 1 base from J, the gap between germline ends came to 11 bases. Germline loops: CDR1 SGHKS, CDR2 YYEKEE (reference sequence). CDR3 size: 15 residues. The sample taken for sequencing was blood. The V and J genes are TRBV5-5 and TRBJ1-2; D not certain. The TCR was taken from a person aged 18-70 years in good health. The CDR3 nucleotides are TGTGCCAGCAGCTTGCAACTCCCTATTAACTATGGCTACACCTTC. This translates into CASSLQLPINYGYTF. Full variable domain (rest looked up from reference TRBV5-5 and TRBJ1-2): DAGVTQSPTHLIKTRGQQVTLRCSPISGHKSVSWYQQVLGQGPQFIFQYYEKEERGRGNFPDRFSARQFPNYSSELNVNALLLGDSALYLCASSLQLPINYGYTFGSGTRLTVV.